This T cell receptor beta chain appears in the sequencing data of a study of shared clonotypes between healthy human individuals. Study-level results: Larger estimated richness was generally recorded for naive subsets relative to memory subsets. Sample collection involved blood only; tissue repertoires are likely different.

Several immunoSEQ 96-well plates shared each subset's DNA, each plate a replicate. Profiling relied on immunoSEQ multiplex PCR, and the TCRdb table lists in-frame clones only, not all of them. In the table there are fewer than 700,000 clones, 85% to 95% of which are singletons. For this clone: Its antigen is unknown. At the DNA level, this CDR3 is encoded by other sequences in the same sample as well.

Germline V gives CDR1 MNHEY, CDR2 SVGAGI. Trimming stripped 6 bases from V and 5 bases from J, with 7 bases between. The CDR3 is 11 residues long. Naivety among CD8 cells was defined by CD45RO negativity and positive CCR7 selection, thereby excluding terminally differentiated effector memory CD45RA+ cells. Sequencing was carried out using naive CD8+ T cells sorted from blood. The chain has TRBV6-5 and TRBJ1-1, with D unresolved. The source is a woman under 40 in good health. The CDR3 nucleotides are TGTGCCAGCAGCCTCGGGACTGAAGCTTTCTTT. Its protein is CASSLGTEAFF.